A selection of T cell receptor beta chains follows, all from one sample in a study of T cells in Graves' hyperthyroidism and ophthalmopathy. A single record per CDR3 protein comes from TCRdb applying MiXCR to the multiplex PCR reads. The sample lists roughly 180,000 distinct CDR3 sequences, about 9.4% occurring once. The sequenced sample was blood. The source is a woman aged 18-29 years with Graves' hyperthyroidism that later progressed to Graves' ophthalmopathy. The CDR3 runs from the conserved cysteine through the conserved F or W. The D gene is left open where the match is weak. Size is stated for part of the rows, as once, few or many counts, or as a class when the clone is expanded.

TRBV28	TRBJ2-4	14	.	.	TGTGCCAGCAGTGCCTGGATAGCCAAAAACATTCAGTACTTC	CASSAWIAKNIQYF
TRBV11-2	TRBJ2-7	13	.	many	TGTGCCAGTTCCTGGGAGAGCTCCTACGAGCAGTACTTC	CASSWESSYEQYF
TRBV6-1	TRBJ2-6	17	TRBD1	many	TGTGCCAGCATCGGACAGGGGGTAGGGTCTGGGGCCAACGTCCTGACTTTC	CASIGQGVGSGANVLTF
TRBV20-1	TRBJ2-7	16	TRBD2	.	TGCAGTGCTAGAGGTCCTAGCGGGGGAAGCTCCTACGAGCAGTACTTC	CSARGPSGGSSYEQYF
TRBV3-1	TRBJ2-1	15	.	many	TGTGCCAGCAGCCAAGATACGACGGCATACAATGAGCAGTTCTTC	CASSQDTTAYNEQFF
TRBV5-4	TRBJ2-5	15	TRBD2	.	TGTGCCAGCAGCCCCGGACTAGCCCGTCAAGAGACCCAGTACTTC	CASSPGLARQETQYF
TRBV18	TRBJ1-4	16	.	.	TGTGCCAGCTCACCACCAAGAGGGTCCACTAATGAAAAACTGTTTTTT	CASSPPRGSTNEKLFF
TRBV12-3/TRBV12-4	TRBJ1-2	16	.	many	TGTGCCAGCAGTTTAGCTGGAGGGAGGGTTAATGGTGGCTACACCTTC	CASSLAGGRVNGGYTF
TRBV29-1	TRBJ2-1	15	.	many	TGCAGCGTTGAAGATAGGGGAGGTTGGGACAATGAGCAGTTCTTC	CSVEDRGGWDNEQFF
TRBV2	TRBJ2-5	16	TRBD2	few	TGTGCCAGCAACCGACTAGCGGGAACGCTAGAAGAGACCCAGTACTTC	CASNRLAGTLEETQYF
TRBV6-1	TRBJ2-7	13	TRBD1	many	TGTGCCAGCAGCATGGGACAGGGCTACGAGCAGTACTTC	CASSMGQGYEQYF
TRBV20-1	TRBJ2-2	15	TRBD1	many	TGCAGTGCTAGGGCACGGGACAGGGTCTCCGGGGAGCTGTTTTTT	CSARARDRVSGELFF
TRBV6-1	TRBJ1-1	18	TRBD1	many	TGTGCCAGCACCTTACTCACAGGGGAGGGGGGTATGAACACTGAAGCTTTCTTT	CASTLLTGEGGMNTEAFF
TRBV13	TRBJ2-1	17	TRBD2	.	TGTGCCAGCAGCATACTACATCGACTAGCGGATTACAATGAGCAGTTCTTC	CASSILHRLADYNEQFF
TRBV10-3	TRBJ2-2	17	TRBD2	few	TGTGCCATCAGTTGGACTAGCGGGGGGGCTAAGGTCCGGGAGCTGTTTTTT	CAISWTSGGAKVRELFF
TRBV28	TRBJ2-7	12	.	many	TGTGCCAGCAGGCAGGGGATTCACGAGCAGTACTTC	CASRQGIHEQYF
TRBV12-3/TRBV12-4	TRBJ1-6	12	.	many	TGTGCCAGCAGCCCAGGGGTTTCACCCCTCCACTTT	CASSPGVSPLHF
TRBV20-1	TRBJ2-3	15	TRBD2	many	TGCAGTGCTAGAGATAGCGGGGGGGTTGGGGATACGCAGTATTTT	CSARDSGGVGDTQYF
TRBV29-1	TRBJ2-1	13	.	.	TGCAGCGTTGATTCCAGCTCCTACAATGAGCAGTTCTTC	CSVDSSSYNEQFF
TRBV6-1	TRBJ2-1	12	.	many	TGTGCCAGCAGTGTGGGTGGGGCTGAGCAGTTCTTC	CASSVGGAEQFF
TRBV10-2	TRBJ2-5	12	.	few	TGCGCCAGTAGGAGGGGGTGGGAGACCCAGTACTTC	CASRRGWETQYF
TRBV27	TRBJ2-7	16	TRBD2	.	TGTGCCAGCAGCTCGCCAGGGGCGGGGGGAACCTACGAGCAGTACTTC	CASSSPGAGGTYEQYF
TRBV6-4	TRBJ1-1	14	TRBD1	many	TGTGCCAGAAACAGGGGTCCCTTGAACACTGAAGCTTTCTTT	CARNRGPLNTEAFF
TRBV29-1	TRBJ2-3	13	.	many	TGCAGCGTCTCCGGGGTCCGCACAGATACGCAGTATTTT	CSVSGVRTDTQYF
TRBV30	TRBJ1-1	13	.	many	TGTGCCTGGAGTGTAGGCAGGAACACTGAAGCTTTCTTT	CAWSVGRNTEAFF
TRBV5-6	TRBJ1-2	13	.	many	TGTGCCAGCAGCTTTCGACAGGCCTCTGCCTACACCTTC	CASSFRQASAYTF
TRBV7-9	TRBJ2-3	13	.	many	TGTGCCAGCAGCTTAGAGTGGGCGGATACGCAGTATTTT	CASSLEWADTQYF
TRBV7-3	TRBJ1-1	13	.	many	TGTGCCAGCAGGGAACAGCAGAACACTGAAGCTTTCTTT	CASREQQNTEAFF